This TCR beta chain was found in a study of cytomegalovirus exposure and HLA in healthy donors. Overall study: HLA-typed donors contributed approximately 86 million unique TCRs, which were held in an early data release.

The PCR ran on 60 Vbeta and 13 Jbeta primers. TCRdb keeps only in-frame clones here, not all; method: immunoSEQ multiplex PCR. The sample has 200,000 or so clones, around 86% seen once. The CDR3 is 15 residues long. The V gene end was trimmed by 6 bases and the J gene end by 6 bases; junction bases not matched to a gene: 7. CDR1 is MNHEY and CDR2 is SVGAGI in the germline V gene. The chain carries TRBV6-5 and TRBJ1-5; 11 nucleotides match TRBD1. The sequenced sample was PBMCs. This receptor was obtained from a woman aged 45-65 years in good health and CMV-seropositive. Here the CDR3 DNA reads TGTGCCAGCAGCGCCGGGACAGGGGGTGGTCAGCCCCAGCATTTT. This encodes CASSAGTGGGQPQHF.